This T cell receptor (beta chain) was profiled in a study of T cell repertoires in cytomegalovirus infection (dated by TCRdb to about 2019). A note on the overall study: Donor HLA type was relevant to the analysis, because carriage of CMV infection together with the matching HLA type was indicated by public TCR beta signatures.

On this clonotype itself: Its antigen has not been determined. No clone much larger than this one lies a single base away; base qualities are absent.

The CDR3 has 14 amino acids, counting the end cysteine and phenylalanine. Kept here is only the CDR3 DNA, which spans 42 bases and is read in frame from base 1. V and J are truncated by 5 bases and 0 bases respectively, leaving an intervening sequence of 11 bases. CDR1 and CDR2 are read off the germline V gene as MDHEN and SYDVKM. TCRdb lists the instrument as Illumina HiSeq 1500. Using fastp at Q25 and MiXCR, TCRdb reprocessed the public reads and kept productive beta chains. Records with the same CDR3 protein are collapsed into one entry carrying the most frequent genes and DNA. The sample table lists 400,000 to 550,000 distinct CDR3 sequences, about 11% of them with a count of one. The top ten clonotypes cover roughly a tenth of the sample. Paper-wide results and their limitations: Carriers of CMV infection plus the relevant HLA type were discriminated by the cumulative frequency of public TCR beta family members in the study cohort and in an independent roughly 370-donor cohort. The ex vivo response was dominated by HLA-C-restricted CMV-specific TCR beta clonotypes, which also provided the single most frequent clonotype in two of eight donors.

The sequencing sample was made of PBMCs. This receptor was obtained from a human donor in good health (CMV status not recorded). Some clones in this sample may be carry-over from other donors' samples. This chain joins TRBV28 to TRBJ2-7; a tentative D call is TRBD2 (5 bases match). The CDR3 amino acid sequence is: CASSLRGPSYEQYF. The sequence in DNA is TGTGCCAGCAGTCTCCGGGGTCCCTCCTACGAGCAGTACTTC.